The 26 T cell receptor beta chains in this list originate from one sample, sequenced in a study of T-cell reconstitution after alpha-beta-depleted transplantation in children. TCRbeta library construction was performed incorporating unique molecular identifiers. TCRdb used MiXCR to reprocess the PCR reads, holding one entry per CDR3 protein. The sample contains about 640,000 distinct CDR3 sequences, around 17% of which appear only once. The sample in question was PBMCs from the stem cell graft donor, obtained from the stem cell graft. The receptors originated from a human donor who donated a stem cell graft to a child with acute myeloid leukemia.

The rearrangement joins TRBV25-1 to TRBJ1-1; D ambiguous. V was clipped by 6 bases and J by 11 bases, with 4 bases between them. The germline V gene has CDR1 MGHDK and CDR2 SYGVNS. There are 8 residues in the CDR3. The CDR3 DNA is TGTGCCAGCAGAGGGGCTTTCTTT. This gives the protein CASRGAFF. The full variable domain, in which reference TRBV25-1 and TRBJ1-1 provide the parts outside the CDR3, is EADIYQTPRYLVIGTGKKITLECSQTMGHDKMYWYQQDPGMELHLIHYSYGVNSTEKGDLSSESTVSRIRTEHFPLTLESARPSHTSQYLCASRGAFFGQGTRLTVV.

This clonotype showed up just a few times. This rearrangement joins TRBV7-2 to TRBJ2-1, with 7 nucleotides matching TRBD2. Per the germline V gene, CDR1 is SGHTA and CDR2 is FQGNSA. CDR3 length equals 15 residues. V trimming: 3 bases; J trimming: 7 bases; junction bases outside the gene matches: 9. CDR3 DNA sequence: TGTGCCAGCAGCTTTACATCCGGGGGGAAGAATGAGCAGTTCTTC. It yields the protein CASSFTSGGKNEQFF.

This clonotype was picked up a small number of times. V usage is TRBV7-8 and J usage is TRBJ1-4, with TRBD1 identical over 7 bases. Germline CDR1 reads SGHVS; CDR2 reads FQNEAQ. J lost 4 bases, V lost 4 bases, and 6 bases had no gene match. The CDR3 has 15 residues. CDR3 coding DNA: TGTGCCAGCAGCTCCCGGGACAGCCTTAATGAAAAACTGTTTTTT. Translation: CASSSRDSLNEKLFF. The variable domain in full, completed from reference TRBV7-8 and TRBJ1-4, reads GAGVSQSPRYKVAKRGQDVALRCDPISGHVSLFWYQQALGQGPEFLTYFQNEAQLDKSGLPSDRFFAERPEGSVSTLKIQRTQQEDSAVYLCASSSRDSLNEKLFFGSGTQLSVL.

This clonotype was counted many times. This rearrangement joins TRBV11-2 to TRBJ2-5; perhaps TRBD2 as D (7 bases). The germline gives CDR1 SGHAT, CDR2 FQNNGV. The CDR3 runs 14 residues. Trimming pared 5 bases from V and 5 bases from J, leaving 15 bases between. CDR3 region: CASSTWGREETQYF. CDR3 DNA: TGTGCCAGCAGCACTTGGGGGCGGGAGGAGACCCAGTACTTC.

There are a few counts of this clonotype. The germline gene is not matched at one end of the junction; a read error may be the cause. The V gene is TRBV5-5, the J gene TRBJ1-1, with D hard to call. The CDR3 runs 12 residues. The germline CDR1 and CDR2 sequences are SGHKS and YYEKEE (reference sequence). CDR3: CASSLLVTGAFF. CDR3 DNA: TGTGCCAGCAGCTTGTTGGTCACTGGAGCTTTCTTT.

This clonotype came up many times. The chain has TRBV10-3 and TRBJ2-3; 11 nucleotides agree with TRBD2. Per the germline V gene, CDR1 is ENHRY and CDR2 is SYGVKD. The CDR3 extends over 16 amino acids. The V gene end was trimmed by 3 bases and the J gene end by 4 bases; junction bases not matched to a gene: 6. CDR3 sequence (DNA): TGTGCCATCAGTGAATTCGAACTAGCGGGGGCAGATACGCAGTATTTT. It yields the protein CAISEFELAGADTQYF.

The rearrangement links TRBV7-2 to TRBJ2-5; a possible D gene is TRBD1 (5 bases). Trimming cost V 7 bases and J 5 bases, with 11 bases left between them. This CDR3 region has 12 residues. Germline V CDR1 and CDR2: SGHTA, FQGNSA. DNA for the CDR3: TGTGCCAGCACCAGGGATTGGGAGACCCAGTACTTC. This translates into CASTRDWETQYF. Based on the CDR3 plus reference TRBV7-2 and TRBJ2-5, the full variable domain is GAGVSQSPSNKVTEKGKDVELRCDPISGHTALYWYRQSLGQGLEFLIYFQGNSAPDKSGLPSDRFSAERTGGSVSTLTIQRTQQEDSAVYLCASTRDWETQYFGPGTRLLVL.

V usage is TRBV20-1 and J usage is TRBJ2-1; no definite D call. The CDR3 is made up of 18 amino acids. Germline CDR1 DFQATT, CDR2 SNEGSKA (reference sequence). Trimming took 7 bases from V and 7 from J, leaving 32 bases between them. CDR3 sequence: CSGHGPALSHKYPNEQFF. In DNA form, the CDR3 reads TGCAGTGGCCACGGGCCGGCCCTAAGCCACAAGTACCCAAATGAGCAGTTCTTC.

For the CDR3, the DNA is TGTGCCAGCACCGAGAAGGGCTACACGCGGGAAAAACTGTTTTTT. Protein: CASTEKGYTREKLFF. The chain combines TRBV7-2 with TRBJ1-4; D gene uncertain. The CDR3 is 15 residues long. Deletions cut 7 bases from V and 8 bases from J, with 20 bases between. Germline V CDR1 and CDR2: SGHTA, FQGNSA.

This clonotype was seen more than once but under ten times. The V gene is TRBV20-1, the J gene TRBJ1-4, with D possibly TRBD1 on 6 matching bases. Germline lookup yields CDR1 DFQATT and CDR2 SNEGSKA (reference sequence). Trimming took off 5 bases at V and 3 bases at J, with 16 bases between the two ends. The CDR3 runs to 15 residues. CDR3 in DNA: TGCAGTGCTGGCCAAGACAGGCTCTCTAATGAAAAACTGTTTTTT. This gives the protein CSAGQDRLSNEKLFF.

As concerns this clonotype: With a much larger clone just one base away, this may be a read error. The chain employs TRBV20-1 and TRBJ2-3; 10 nucleotides agree with TRBD2. The CDR3 has 15 residues. Germline V CDR1 and CDR2: DFQATT, SNEGSKA (reference sequence). J was trimmed by 5 bases and V by 5 bases; bases with no gene match: 10. The CDR3 DNA follows: TGCAGTGCTGACGGACTAGCGGAACTCATAGATACGCAGTATTTT. Its protein product is CSADGLAELIDTQYF.

Ten or more counts support this clonotype. The chain carries TRBV29-1 and TRBJ2-3; 8 bases are shared with TRBD2. This CDR3 spans 13 amino acids. The junction had 4 bases not matched to a gene; V was cut back by 8 bases and J by 0 bases. From germline, CDR1 is SQVTM and CDR2 ANQGSEA. The CDR3 spells CSCGGLSTDTQYF. DNA for the CDR3: TGCAGCTGCGGGGGGTTAAGCACAGATACGCAGTATTTT.

This clonotype turned up a few times. The CDR3 sequence: CASSLIPGFYEQYF. The CDR3 DNA follows: TGTGCCAGCAGCTTAATCCCAGGATTCTACGAGCAGTACTTC. This chain uses TRBV7-8 with TRBJ2-7; D gene unclear. Germline V gene sequence: CDR1 SGHVS, CDR2 FQNEAQ. The length of the CDR3 is 14 residues. Between the trimmed V and J ends, which lost 2 bases and 3 bases, there was a span of 11 bases.

This rearrangement joins TRBV5-4 to TRBJ1-6; 7 bases are a match to TRBD1. J gave up 14 bases and V 0 bases, and 5 bases lay outside the gene matches. The CDR3 has 13 amino acids. CDR1 and CDR2 from the germline V gene are SGHNT and YYREEE (reference sequence). The CDR3 spells CASSLDRGGTLHF. Here the CDR3 DNA reads TGTGCCAGCAGCTTGGACAGGGGAGGCACCCTCCACTTT.

This clonotype came up many times. The V gene is TRBV29-1, the J gene TRBJ1-2, with 8 bases lining up with TRBD1. Trimming took 0 bases from V and 7 from J; bases not matched to a gene: 10. The CDR3 is 15 amino acids. Per the germline V gene, CDR1 is SQVTM and CDR2 is ANQGSEA. CDR3 residues: CSVEDSVSGGSGYTF. As DNA, the CDR3 is TGCAGCGTTGAAGACTCTGTTTCAGGGGGCAGTGGCTACACCTTC.

This clonotype was seen ten or more times. This chain joins TRBV7-8 and TRBJ2-7; D gene uncertain. The CDR3 spans 15 residues. V was shortened by 5 bases and J by 1 base, with 15 bases between the two germline ends. Germline lookup yields CDR1 SGHVS and CDR2 FQNEAQ. In DNA form, the CDR3 reads TGTGCCAGCAGCCCAGCTCGCGGCTGGTCCTACGAGCAGTACGTC. Its protein product is CASSPARGWSYEQYV.

This clonotype has a count of ten or more. This rearrangement joins TRBV20-1 to TRBJ2-1; TRBD2 aligns across 8 bases. V shed 3 bases, J shed 6 bases, and the junction held 10 bases outside the gene matches. Looked up from germline, CDR1 is DFQATT and CDR2 is SNEGSKA (reference sequence). The CDR3 is made up of 15 amino acids. This CDR3 is CSARGRTSLSNEQFF. CDR3 DNA: TGCAGTGCTAGGGGAAGGACTAGCTTGAGCAATGAGCAGTTCTTC.

This clonotype was counted many times. The CDR3 protein is CASTNSGTRRYNEQFF. In DNA form, the CDR3 reads TGCGCCAGCACCAATTCCGGGACTAGGCGGTACAATGAGCAGTTCTTC. The rearrangement links TRBV10-2 to TRBJ2-1; 8 bases align to TRBD2. This CDR3 is 16 amino acids long. CDR1 and CDR2 from the germline V gene are WSHSY and SAAADI. J was trimmed by 4 bases and V by 7 bases; bases with no gene match: 12.

J is TRBJ2-7 and V is TRBV6-4; perhaps TRBD1 as D (5 bases). This CDR3 is built from 15 residues. The V gene lost 2 bases and the J gene lost 2 bases, with 13 bases spanning the gap. In germline, CDR1 is MRHNA, CDR2 SNTAGT. The CDR3 DNA reads TGTGCCAGCAGTGACACCCCAGGGATCCCCTACGAGCAGTACTTC. Translated, it gives CASSDTPGIPYEQYF.

This clonotype was counted a few times. This chain uses TRBV4-1 with TRBJ1-1; no reliable D call. V was clipped by 1 base and J by 1 base, with 10 bases between them. This CDR3 region has 15 residues. The germline CDR1 and CDR2 sequences are MGHRA and YSYEKL. The CDR3 bases are TGCGCCAGCAGCCAAGGGGTAACAGCGAACACTGAAGCTTTCTTT. It is translated as CASSQGVTANTEAFF.

The chain couples TRBV28 to TRBJ2-5; D unresolved. The V end was cut by 2 bases, the J end by 0 bases, with 7 bases between. This CDR3 is 14 amino acids long. The germline V gene encodes CDR1 MDHEN and CDR2 SYDVKM. The DNA of the CDR3 is TGTGCCAGCAGTTTACCGCCGAACCAAGAGACCCAGTACTTC. Encoded protein: CASSLPPNQETQYF.

This clonotype came up many times. The chain recombines TRBV7-2 with TRBJ2-5; maybe TRBD1 (5 bases). Germline values: CDR1 SGHTA, CDR2 FQGNSA. This CDR3 has 13 residues. Trimming removed 4 bases at V and 5 bases at J, with 11 bases between. The CDR3 DNA is TGTGCCAGCAGCTCTGGGGCGCGGGAGACCCAGTACTTC. Translation gives CASSSGARETQYF.

Only a few counts were recorded for this clonotype. The CDR3, as DNA: TGCGCCAGCAGCCAAGGCTTAGCGACCGTGGGGATGAACACTGAAGCTTTCTTT. Translated, it gives CASSQGLATVGMNTEAFF. This chain connects TRBV4-3 to TRBJ1-1; no clear D gene. This CDR3 region has 18 residues. CDR1 is LGHNA and CDR2 is YSLEER in the germline V gene. Trimming left V 1 base short and J 0 bases short, with 18 bases between.

This clonotype has at least ten counts. The V gene is TRBV29-1, the J gene TRBJ2-7; 10 bases agree with TRBD1. CDR3 length equals 15 residues. Germline CDR1 reads SQVTM; CDR2 reads ANQGSEA. V shed 1 base and J 2 bases; nucleotides not matched to a gene: 5. The CDR3 sequence is CSVEGQGAVAYEQYF. CDR3 DNA: TGCAGCGTTGAAGGACAGGGGGCAGTTGCCTACGAGCAGTACTTC.

The CDR3 sequence is CASSPRGNEQYF. DNA for the CDR3: TGTGCCAGCAGCCCCAGGGGTAACGAGCAGTACTTC. The chain combines TRBV11-3 with TRBJ2-7, with a possible D match to TRBD1 (6 bases). Germline V gene sequence: CDR1 SGHNT, CDR2 YENEEA. Trimming took 5 bases from V and 5 from J, leaving 10 bases between them. The CDR3 contains 12 residues.

Ten or more counts support this clonotype. The gene calls are TRBV12-3 or TRBV12-4 and TRBJ2-3, with 8 bases aligning to TRBD1. CDR3 length: 14 amino acids. Trimming at V came to 5 bases and at J to 12 bases, leaving 13 bases not matched to a gene. The CDR3 loop is CASSLIPDRASQYF. The CDR3 coding sequence is TGTGCCAGCAGTCTCATACCGGACAGGGCATCCCAGTATTTT.